This T cell receptor (beta chain) derives from a study of brain T cells in children with intractable seizures. Sequenced by immunoSEQ multiplex PCR; TCRdb stores in-frame clones only, minus some. The sample includes under 150,000 clones, 85% to 95% of them seen just once. The sequenced cases were selected for having the highest brain T cell transcript signatures. The table lists this clone with a count of one. CDR3 length equals 17 residues. CDR1 and CDR2 from the germline V gene are PRHDT and FYEKMQ (reference sequence). J was trimmed by 5 bases and V by 0 bases; bases with no gene match: 9. This receptor was obtained from a boy under two years old with hemimegalencephaly and intractable seizures. The material was peripheral blood, obtained at surgery. The rearrangement links TRBV13 to TRBJ2-7; TRBD1 matches at 11 bases. The CDR3 loop is CASSLGYGQGAPDEQYF. DNA of the CDR3: TGTGCCAGCAGCTTAGGCTACGGACAGGGGGCACCCGACGAGCAGTACTTC.